Each of the 23 T cell receptor beta chains below was sequenced from the same sample in a study of blood T cell repertoires in COVID-19. The protocol was immunoSEQ multiplex PCR, while the TCRdb copy is restricted to in-frame clones and leaves out a portion. This sample has 300,000 or so clones, with around nine tenths found just once. Specimen: peripheral blood. The receptor source for this set is a man in his sixties or seventies with acute or convalescent COVID-19.

The genes are TRBV2 and TRBJ2-3; tentatively, D is TRBD1 (6 bases). The germline V gene has CDR1 SNHLY and CDR2 FYNNEI. The V end was cut by 8 bases, the J end by 4 bases, with 22 bases between. CDR3 size: 16 residues. The CDR3 DNA reads as TGTGCCAGCCTCAAGAGGGCAGGGGTTGGGGCAGATACGCAGTATTTT. As protein: CASLKRAGVGADTQYF.

The gene calls are TRBV27 and TRBJ2-2; D is possibly TRBD2 (5 bases). The V end lost 6 bases, the J end lost 5 bases, and 16 bases lay between the germline ends. The germline V gene has CDR1 MNHEY and CDR2 SMNVEV (reference sequence). This CDR3 has 15 amino acids. CDR3 sequence (DNA): TGTGCCAGCAGCTGGTGGGAAGGGAGAACCGGGGAGCTGTTTTTT. It specifies CASSWWEGRTGELFF.

The J gene is TRBJ1-5, the V gene TRBV6-5, with a weak D call TRBD1 (5 bases). This CDR3 comprises 14 residues. CDR1 is MNHEY, CDR2 SVGAGI, per germline. Deletions cut 0 bases from V and 10 bases from J, with 13 bases between. The CDR3 here is CASSYSKGEGPQHF. For the CDR3, the DNA is TGTGCCAGCAGTTACTCGAAAGGGGAAGGACCCCAGCATTTT.

This clone appeared once. The chain couples TRBV18 to TRBJ2-7; TRBD1 aligns across 7 bases. V dropped 4 bases and J dropped 8; count of bases not matched to a gene: 11. The CDR3 extends over 14 amino acids. CDR1 KGHSH and CDR2 LQKENI come from the germline V gene. This chain's CDR3 is CASSLEGQLPQQYF. CDR3 nucleotides: TGTGCCAGCTCACTCGAGGGACAGCTACCTCAGCAGTACTTC.

About this clone itself: The same CDR3 is also encoded by other DNA sequences in this sample. The chain combines TRBV19 with TRBJ1-5, with TRBD1 as a possible D gene (5 bases). Trimming removed 1 base from V and 1 base from J, with 8 bases in between. Germline V gene data show CDR1 as LNHDA and CDR2 as SQIVND (reference sequence). The CDR3 has 15 amino acids. The CDR3 DNA follows: TGTGCCAGTAGTATAGGGGGGGTCAGCAATCAGCCCCAGCATTTT. Translated, it gives CASSIGGVSNQPQHF. The entire variable domain, with the rest obtained from reference TRBV19 and TRBJ1-5, is as follows: DGGITQSPKYLFRKEGQNVTLSCEQNLNHDAMYWYRQDPGQGLRLIYYSQIVNDFQKGDIAEGYSVSREKKESFPLTVTSAQKNPTAFYLCASSIGGVSNQPQHFGDGTRLSIL.

The gene calls are TRBV6-5 and TRBJ2-7, with 12 positions matching TRBD1. V was pared by 4 bases and J by 4 bases, with 5 bases of the junction left unmatched. The CDR3 runs to 15 residues. CDR1 and CDR2 (germline): MNHEY, SVGAGI. The CDR3: CASSSGTGGLYEQYF. The CDR3 bases are TGTGCCAGCAGTTCAGGGACAGGGGGCTTATACGAGCAGTACTTC.

This sequence joins TRBV6-5 and TRBJ1-3; TRBD1 is a possible D gene (5 bases). Trimming took 7 bases from V and 0 from J, leaving 10 bases between them. Germline CDR1 MNHEY, CDR2 SVGAGI. The CDR3 is 14 residues long. CDR3 protein: CASIFDSSGNTIYF. The CDR3 coding sequence is TGTGCCAGCATTTTTGACAGCTCTGGAAACACCATATATTTT.

The rearrangement joins TRBV4-2 to TRBJ1-6, with unresolved D. Germline V gives CDR1 LGHNA, CDR2 YNFKEQ. This CDR3 region has 13 residues. V shed 1 base and J shed 9 bases, with 7 bases lying between them. This CDR3 is CASSQGESSPLHF. The DNA of the CDR3 is TGTGCCAGCAGCCAAGGGGAGTCTTCACCCCTCCACTTT.

This chain connects TRBV5-1 to TRBJ2-5; 8 positions match TRBD2. Germline lookup yields CDR1 SGHRS and CDR2 YFSETQ. The CDR3 is made up of 16 amino acids. Trimming cost V 0 bases and J 5 bases; bases outside gene matches: 9. The CDR3 loop is CASSLAPRGAGETQYF. CDR3 sequence (DNA): TGCGCCAGCAGCTTGGCGCCGCGGGGGGCCGGGGAGACCCAGTACTTC.

Here the CDR3 reads CAWSGGQANSPLHF. The CDR3 DNA reads TGTGCCTGGAGTGGGGGACAGGCCAATTCACCCCTCCACTTT. The chain joins TRBV30 to TRBJ1-6; TRBD1 agrees at 8 bases. CDR1 and CDR2 (germline): GTSNPN, SVGIG (reference sequence). V dropped 1 base and J dropped 7; count of bases not matched to a gene: 3. The CDR3 has 14 amino acids.

This clone has ten or more counts. The V call is TRBV19, the J call TRBJ2-7, with 7 nucleotides matching TRBD1. Germline values: CDR1 LNHDA, CDR2 SQIVND (reference sequence). CDR3 size: 14 residues. With 5 bases clipped from V and 0 bases from J, the junction kept 4 bases outside the gene matches. The CDR3 bases are TGTGCCAGTAGTGGACAGGACCACTCCTACGAGCAGTACTTC. As protein: CASSGQDHSYEQYF.

This chain joins TRBV7-2 and TRBJ1-6; 7 nucleotides align to TRBD1. Germline V gene lookup returns CDR1 SGHTA and CDR2 FQGNSA. J was trimmed by 6 bases and V by 2 bases; bases with no gene match: 1. The CDR3 runs to 14 residues. CDR3 in amino acids: CASSLRQGNSPLHF. In DNA, the CDR3 is TGTGCCAGCAGCTTAAGACAGGGTAATTCACCCCTCCACTTT.

The chain employs TRBV4-2 and TRBJ2-7; D might be TRBD1 (7 bases). With 0 bases removed from V and 6 bases from J, the gap between germline ends came to 12 bases. The CDR3 length is 14 residues. Germline CDR1 and CDR2: LGHNA and YNFKEQ. The CDR3 bases are TGTGCCAGCAGCCAAGATAGGCAGGGGGGCGAGCAGTACTTC. It is translated as CASSQDRQGGEQYF.

The chain employs TRBV2 and TRBJ1-6; 7 nucleotides agree with TRBD1. Losses at the gene ends were 3 bases for V and 0 bases for J; bases not matched to a gene: 5. Germline V lookup: CDR1 SNHLY, CDR2 FYNNEI. The CDR3 extends over 17 amino acids. The CDR3 reads CASSDETGLSYNSPLHF. The CDR3 DNA follows: TGTGCCAGCAGTGACGAGACAGGGCTCTCCTATAATTCACCCCTCCACTTT.

The chain uses TRBV7-8 and TRBJ2-2, with a possible D match to TRBD2 (7 bases). The ends were cut back, 5 bases at V and 4 bases at J, with 20 bases in the middle. This CDR3 has 17 amino acids. From germline, CDR1 is SGHVS and CDR2 FQNEAQ. The CDR3 sequence is CASSARSRGGITGELFF. CDR3 nucleotide sequence: TGTGCCAGCAGCGCCCGCTCAAGGGGGGGCATCACCGGGGAGCTGTTTTTT.

This clone showed up just a few times. The V and J genes are TRBV12-3 or TRBV12-4 and TRBJ1-6; D not resolved. The CDR3 covers 13 residues. V was shortened by 4 bases and J by 6 bases, with 7 bases between the two germline ends. This chain's CDR3 is CASSSWANSPLHF. In nucleotides, the CDR3 is TGTGCCAGCAGTTCCTGGGCTAATTCACCCCTCCACTTT.

The chain has TRBV28 and TRBJ1-1; D ambiguous. The germline CDR1 and CDR2 sequences are MDHEN and SYDVKM. The CDR3 runs 14 residues. Trimming shortened V by 3 bases and J by 3 bases, and 11 bases separated the two germline ends. The CDR3 reads CASSFGELHTEAFF. In DNA form, the CDR3 reads TGTGCCAGCAGTTTCGGGGAGCTTCACACTGAAGCTTTCTTT.

This rearrangement joins TRBV12-2 to TRBJ1-2. TRBV12-2 is a listed pseudogene. The CDR3 is 16 amino acids. The CDR3 nucleotides read TGTGCAAGTCGCTTTTCCTTGGAGACCGCACGCTATGGCTACACCTTC. Amino acid sequence: CASRFSLETARYGYTF.

CDR3 bases: TGTGCCAGCAGCCAGGGGACAGGGTACAATGAGCAGTTCTTC. Its translation: CASSQGTGYNEQFF. The chain has TRBV4-2 and TRBJ2-1, with 9 nucleotides matching TRBD1. J lost 4 bases, V lost 3 bases, and 1 base had no gene match. Germline V gene sequence: CDR1 LGHNA, CDR2 YNFKEQ. The CDR3 consists of 14 residues.

The chain couples TRBV5-1 to TRBJ1-5; TRBD1 matches at 7 bases. The CDR3 consists of 15 residues. The V gene end was trimmed by 0 bases and the J gene end by 1 base; junction bases not matched to a gene: 1. Germline assignment: CDR1 SGHRS and CDR2 YFSETQ. The CDR3: CASSLEGASNQPQHF. CDR3 coding DNA: TGCGCCAGCAGCTTGGAGGGGGCCAGCAATCAGCCCCAGCATTTT. Based on the CDR3 plus reference TRBV5-1 and TRBJ1-5, the full variable domain is KAGVTQTPRYLIKTRGQQVTLSCSPISGHRSVSWYQQTPGQGLQFLFEYFSETQRNKGNFPGRFSGRQFSNSRSEMNVSTLELGDSALYLCASSLEGASNQPQHFGDGTRLSIL.

The chain joins TRBV7-9 to TRBJ1-3; a weak D match, TRBD1 (6 bases). The V end lost 0 bases, the J end lost 0 bases, and 9 bases lay between the germline ends. In germline, CDR1 is SEHNR, CDR2 FQNEAQ (reference sequence). This CDR3 region has 16 residues. The CDR3: CASSLAQGSSGNTIYF. The DNA for the CDR3 is TGTGCCAGCAGCTTAGCTCAGGGGAGCTCTGGAAACACCATATATTTT.

This clone was seen a single time. The gene calls are TRBV7-2 and TRBJ2-7, with a weak D call TRBD1 (6 bases). The CDR3 has 15 amino acids. V was clipped by 0 bases and J by 7 bases, with 16 bases between them. Germline V gene data show CDR1 as SGHTA and CDR2 as FQGNSA. CDR3 DNA sequence: TGTGCCAGCAGCTTAGCCCCCATCTCAAGGGGGGAGCAGTACTTC. This sequence encodes CASSLAPISRGEQYF.

This chain uses TRBV7-9 with TRBJ2-7, with D tentatively TRBD2 (5 bases). The V gene lost 0 bases and the J gene lost 4 bases, with 7 bases spanning the gap. The CDR3 contains 13 residues. Germline CDR1 SEHNR, CDR2 FQNEAQ (reference sequence). As DNA, the CDR3 is TGTGCCAGCAGCTTAGCGAGGGAGTACGAGCAGTACTTC. Amino acid sequence: CASSLAREYEQYF.